The text below deals with one T cell receptor (delta chain). TCRdb reanalysed the reads via CATT. Among about 9,200 delta-chain clones, approximately 22% were seen once, and the ten largest hold around 4.4%. This sample is drawn from a study of gamma-delta chains in newborns, infants, children. Whole-study context: Microbial exposure reportedly drives polyclonal innate γδ T cell expansion after birth.

Germline V gene sequence: CDR1 GEAIGNYY, CDR2 EKD. The trim removed 2 bases at V and 0 bases at J, leaving 10 bases unmatched. The CDR3 totals 21 residues. Sequenced input: blood. V usage is TRDV2 and J usage is TRDJ3; 12 nucleotides line up with TRDD3. This TCR came from a child who was a newborn, infant or young child, either healthy, febrile or measles-vaccinated (not recorded which). CDR3 loop: CACDSVLGDTLSSWDTRQMFF. The CDR3 bases are TGTGCCTGTGACAGTGTACTGGGGGATACCCTTAGCTCCTGGGACACCCGACAGATGTTTTTC.